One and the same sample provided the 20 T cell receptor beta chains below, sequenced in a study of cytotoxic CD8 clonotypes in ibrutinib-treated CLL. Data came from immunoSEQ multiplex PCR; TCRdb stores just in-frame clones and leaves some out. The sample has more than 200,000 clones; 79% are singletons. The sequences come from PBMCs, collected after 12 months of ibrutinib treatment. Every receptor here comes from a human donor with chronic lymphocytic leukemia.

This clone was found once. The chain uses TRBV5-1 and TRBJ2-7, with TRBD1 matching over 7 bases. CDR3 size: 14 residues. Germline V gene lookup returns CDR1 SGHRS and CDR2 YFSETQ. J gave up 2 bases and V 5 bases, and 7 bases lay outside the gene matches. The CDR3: CASSVETGPYEQYF. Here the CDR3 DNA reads TGCGCCAGCAGTGTCGAGACAGGGCCCTACGAGCAGTACTTC.

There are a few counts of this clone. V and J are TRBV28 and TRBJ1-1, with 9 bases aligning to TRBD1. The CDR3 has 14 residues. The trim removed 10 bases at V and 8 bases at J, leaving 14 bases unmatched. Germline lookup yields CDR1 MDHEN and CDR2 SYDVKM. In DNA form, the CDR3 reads TGTGCCACCCTAAACCAAGACAGGGGGTTAGAAGCTTTCTTT. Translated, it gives CATLNQDRGLEAFF.

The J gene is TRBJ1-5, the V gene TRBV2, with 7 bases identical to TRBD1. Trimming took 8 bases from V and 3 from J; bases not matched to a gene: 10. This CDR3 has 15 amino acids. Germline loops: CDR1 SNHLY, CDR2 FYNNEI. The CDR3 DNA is TGTGCCAGCGGAGAACAGGGGTTGGACAATCAGCCCCAGCATTTT. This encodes CASGEQGLDNQPQHF.

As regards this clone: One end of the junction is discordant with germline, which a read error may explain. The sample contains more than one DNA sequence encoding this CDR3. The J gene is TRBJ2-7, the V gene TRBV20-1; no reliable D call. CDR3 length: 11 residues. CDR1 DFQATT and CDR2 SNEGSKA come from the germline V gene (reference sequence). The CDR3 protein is CSARDFYEQYF. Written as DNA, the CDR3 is TGCAGTGCTAGAGATTTCTACGAGCAGTATTTC.

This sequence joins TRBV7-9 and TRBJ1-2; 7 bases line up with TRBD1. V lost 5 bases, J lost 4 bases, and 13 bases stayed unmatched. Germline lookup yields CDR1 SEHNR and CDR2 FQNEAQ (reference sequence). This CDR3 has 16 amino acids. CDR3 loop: CASSPSRSGGPYGYTF. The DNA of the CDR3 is TGTGCCAGCAGCCCTTCCAGGTCAGGGGGACCCTATGGCTACACCTTC.

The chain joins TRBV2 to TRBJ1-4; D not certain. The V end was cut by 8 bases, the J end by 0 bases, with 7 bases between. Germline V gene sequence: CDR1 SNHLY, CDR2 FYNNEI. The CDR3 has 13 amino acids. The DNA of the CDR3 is TGTGCCAGCGACCCTGCAACTAATGAAAAACTGTTTTTT. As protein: CASDPATNEKLFF.

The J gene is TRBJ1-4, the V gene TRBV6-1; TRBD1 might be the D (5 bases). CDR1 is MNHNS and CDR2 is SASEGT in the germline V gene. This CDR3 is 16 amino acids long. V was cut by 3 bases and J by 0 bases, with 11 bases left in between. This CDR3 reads CASSDVGTPTNEKLFF. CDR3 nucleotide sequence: TGTGCCAGCAGTGACGTGGGGACTCCAACTAATGAAAAACTGTTTTTT.

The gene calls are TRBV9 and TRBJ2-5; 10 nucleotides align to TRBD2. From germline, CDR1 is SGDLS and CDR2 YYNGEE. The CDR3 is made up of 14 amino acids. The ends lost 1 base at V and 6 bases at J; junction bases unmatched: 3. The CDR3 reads CASSVSGGAQTQYF. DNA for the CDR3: TGTGCCAGCAGCGTAAGCGGGGGGGCACAGACCCAGTACTTC.

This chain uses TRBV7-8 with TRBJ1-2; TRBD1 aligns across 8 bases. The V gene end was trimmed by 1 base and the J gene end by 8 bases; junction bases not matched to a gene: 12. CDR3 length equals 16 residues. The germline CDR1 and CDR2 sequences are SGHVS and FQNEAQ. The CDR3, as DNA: TGTGCCAGCAGCTTAGTGGCAGGGGGCCGGGAGGGAGGCTACACCTTC. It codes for CASSLVAGGREGGYTF.

CDR3 DNA: TGTGCCATCAGGACCACGGAGTTAAGAAACTACGAGCAGTACTTC. It codes for CAIRTTELRNYEQYF. The chain couples TRBV10-3 to TRBJ2-7; D call uncertain. This CDR3 has 15 residues. Germline values: CDR1 ENHRY, CDR2 SYGVKD. The germline V and J ends were trimmed by 6 bases and 3 bases, with 18 bases remaining between them.

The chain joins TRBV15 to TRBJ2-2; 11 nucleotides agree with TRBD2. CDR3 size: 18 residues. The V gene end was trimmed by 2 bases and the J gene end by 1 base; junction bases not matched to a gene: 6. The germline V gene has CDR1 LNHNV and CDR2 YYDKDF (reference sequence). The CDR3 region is CATSRFPSGGMNTGELFF. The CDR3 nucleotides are TGTGCCACCAGCAGATTCCCTAGCGGGGGGATGAACACCGGGGAGCTGTTTTTT. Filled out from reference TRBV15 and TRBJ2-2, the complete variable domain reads DAMVIQNPRYQVTQFGKPVTLSCSQTLNHNVMYWYQQKSSQAPKLLFHYYDKDFNNEADTPDNFQSRRPNTSFCFLDIRSPGLGDTAMYLCATSRFPSGGMNTGELFFGEGSRLTVL.

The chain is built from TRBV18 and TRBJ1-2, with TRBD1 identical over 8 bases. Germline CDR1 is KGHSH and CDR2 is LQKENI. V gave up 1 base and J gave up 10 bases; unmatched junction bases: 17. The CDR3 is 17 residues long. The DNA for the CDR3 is TGTGCCAGCTCACCACATGAAGGAGGACAGGGCTCTAGTCTCTACACCTTC. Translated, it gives CASSPHEGGQGSSLYTF.

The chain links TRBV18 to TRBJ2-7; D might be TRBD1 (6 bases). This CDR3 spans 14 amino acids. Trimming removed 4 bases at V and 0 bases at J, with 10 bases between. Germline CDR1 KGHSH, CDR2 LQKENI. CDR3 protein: CASSRGGSSYEQYF. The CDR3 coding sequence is TGTGCCAGCTCACGTGGGGGCTCCTCCTACGAGCAGTACTTC.

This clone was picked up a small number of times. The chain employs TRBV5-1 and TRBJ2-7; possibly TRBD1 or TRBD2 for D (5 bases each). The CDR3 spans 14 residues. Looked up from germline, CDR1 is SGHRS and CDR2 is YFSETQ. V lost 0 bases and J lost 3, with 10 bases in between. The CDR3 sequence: CASSLVGENYEQYF. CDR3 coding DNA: TGCGCCAGCAGCTTGGTGGGGGAGAACTACGAGCAGTACTTC.

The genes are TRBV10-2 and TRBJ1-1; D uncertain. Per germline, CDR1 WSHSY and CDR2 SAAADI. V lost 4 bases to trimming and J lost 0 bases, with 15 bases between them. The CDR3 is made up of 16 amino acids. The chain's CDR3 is CASSVSPSPMNTEAFF. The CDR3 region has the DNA TGCGCCAGCAGTGTGTCTCCCAGTCCGATGAACACTGAAGCTTTCTTT.

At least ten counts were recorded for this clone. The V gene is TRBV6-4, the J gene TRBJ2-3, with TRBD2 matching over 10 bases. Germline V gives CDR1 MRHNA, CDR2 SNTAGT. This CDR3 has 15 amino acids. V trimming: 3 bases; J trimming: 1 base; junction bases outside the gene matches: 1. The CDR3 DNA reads TGTGCCAGCAGTGATCTAGCGGGGGGCACAGATACGCAGTATTTT. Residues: CASSDLAGGTDTQYF.

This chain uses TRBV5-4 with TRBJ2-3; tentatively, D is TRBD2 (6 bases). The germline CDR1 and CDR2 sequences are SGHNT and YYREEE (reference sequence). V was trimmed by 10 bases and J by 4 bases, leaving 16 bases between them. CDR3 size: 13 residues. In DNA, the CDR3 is TGTGCCCTTGAGGGCGGGGAGGCAGATACGCAGTATTTT. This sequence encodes CALEGGEADTQYF.

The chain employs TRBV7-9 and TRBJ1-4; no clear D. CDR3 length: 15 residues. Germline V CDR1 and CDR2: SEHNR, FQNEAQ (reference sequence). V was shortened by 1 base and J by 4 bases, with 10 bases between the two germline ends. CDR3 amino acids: CASSLDLQYNEKLFF. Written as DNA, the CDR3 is TGTGCCAGCAGCTTAGATTTGCAGTATAATGAAAAACTGTTTTTT.

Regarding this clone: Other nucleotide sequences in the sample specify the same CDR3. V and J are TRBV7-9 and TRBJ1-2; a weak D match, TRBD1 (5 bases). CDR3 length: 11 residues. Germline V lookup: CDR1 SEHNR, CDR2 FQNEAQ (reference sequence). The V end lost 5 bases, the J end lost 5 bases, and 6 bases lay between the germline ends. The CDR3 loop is CASSPGYGYTF. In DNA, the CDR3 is TGTGCCAGCAGCCCAGGGTATGGCTACACCTTC.

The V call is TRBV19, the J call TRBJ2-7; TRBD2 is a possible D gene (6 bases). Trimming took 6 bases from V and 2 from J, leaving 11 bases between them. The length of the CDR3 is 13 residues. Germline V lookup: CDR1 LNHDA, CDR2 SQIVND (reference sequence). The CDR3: CASSLALTYEQYF. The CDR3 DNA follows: TGTGCCAGTAGCCTAGCGCTAACCTACGAGCAGTACTTC.